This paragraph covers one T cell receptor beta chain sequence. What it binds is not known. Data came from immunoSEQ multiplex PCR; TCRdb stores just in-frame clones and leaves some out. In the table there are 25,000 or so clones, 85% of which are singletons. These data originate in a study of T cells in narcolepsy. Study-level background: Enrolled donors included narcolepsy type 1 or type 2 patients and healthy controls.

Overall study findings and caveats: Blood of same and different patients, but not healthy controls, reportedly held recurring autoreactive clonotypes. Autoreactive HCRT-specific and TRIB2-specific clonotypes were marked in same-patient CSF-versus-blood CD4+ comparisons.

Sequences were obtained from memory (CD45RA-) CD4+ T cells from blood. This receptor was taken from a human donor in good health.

The CDR3 is CASSLAGGGSYNEQFF. The CDR3 DNA is TGTGCCAGCAGCTTGGCCGGCGGGGGCTCCTACAATGAGCAGTTCTTC. This chain uses TRBV5-4 with TRBJ2-1; 7 nucleotides align to TRBD2. The J segment lost 0 bases and the V segment lost 0 bases, leaving 3 bases of the junction unmatched. Germline assignment: CDR1 SGHNT and CDR2 YYREEE (reference sequence). The CDR3 has 16 residues.